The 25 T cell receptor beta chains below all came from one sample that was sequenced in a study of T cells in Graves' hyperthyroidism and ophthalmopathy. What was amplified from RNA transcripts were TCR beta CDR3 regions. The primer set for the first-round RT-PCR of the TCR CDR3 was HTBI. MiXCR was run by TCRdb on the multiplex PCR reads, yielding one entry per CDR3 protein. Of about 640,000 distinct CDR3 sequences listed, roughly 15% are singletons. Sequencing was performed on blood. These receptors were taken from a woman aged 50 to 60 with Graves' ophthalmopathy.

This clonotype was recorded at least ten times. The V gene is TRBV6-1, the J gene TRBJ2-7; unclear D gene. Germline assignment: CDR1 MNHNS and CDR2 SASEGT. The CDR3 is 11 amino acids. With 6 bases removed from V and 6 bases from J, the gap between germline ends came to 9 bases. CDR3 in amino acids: CASSANREQYF. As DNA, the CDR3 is TGTGCCAGCAGCGCCAACCGCGAGCAGTACTTC.

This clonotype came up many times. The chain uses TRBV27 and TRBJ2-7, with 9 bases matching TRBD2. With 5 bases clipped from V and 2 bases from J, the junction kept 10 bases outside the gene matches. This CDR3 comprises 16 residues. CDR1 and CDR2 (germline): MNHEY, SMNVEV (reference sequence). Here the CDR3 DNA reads TGTGCCAGCAGTAAATCCAGACTAGCGGAGACCTACGAGCAGTACTTC. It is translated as CASSKSRLAETYEQYF.

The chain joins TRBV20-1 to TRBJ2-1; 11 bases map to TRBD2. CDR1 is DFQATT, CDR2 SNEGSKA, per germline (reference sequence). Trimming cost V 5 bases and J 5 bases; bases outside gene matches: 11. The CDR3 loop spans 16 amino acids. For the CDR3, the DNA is TGCAGTGCTCCACTAGCGGGAGATGGAATCGACAATGAGCAGTTCTTC. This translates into CSAPLAGDGIDNEQFF.

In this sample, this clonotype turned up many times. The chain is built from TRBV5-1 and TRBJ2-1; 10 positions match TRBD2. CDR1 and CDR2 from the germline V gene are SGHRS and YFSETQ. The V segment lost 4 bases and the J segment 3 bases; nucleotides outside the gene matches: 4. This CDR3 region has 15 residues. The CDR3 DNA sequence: TGCGCCAGCAGCCCGGGACTAGCGTACTACAATGAGCAGTTCTTC. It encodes CASSPGLAYYNEQFF. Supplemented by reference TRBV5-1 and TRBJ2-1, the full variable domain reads KAGVTQTPRYLIKTRGQQVTLSCSPISGHRSVSWYQQTPGQGLQFLFEYFSETQRNKGNFPGRFSGRQFSNSRSEMNVSTLELGDSALYLCASSPGLAYYNEQFFGPGTRLTVL.

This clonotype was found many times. The CDR3, as DNA: TGTGCCAGCAAGAGGGGCAGGGGGTTCACAGATACGCAGTATTTT. The encoded protein is CASKRGRGFTDTQYF. The gene calls are TRBV28 and TRBJ2-3, with 7 bases that match TRBD1. The CDR3 runs 15 residues. Trimming cost V 7 bases and J 2 bases; bases outside gene matches: 9. Germline loops: CDR1 MDHEN, CDR2 SYDVKM.

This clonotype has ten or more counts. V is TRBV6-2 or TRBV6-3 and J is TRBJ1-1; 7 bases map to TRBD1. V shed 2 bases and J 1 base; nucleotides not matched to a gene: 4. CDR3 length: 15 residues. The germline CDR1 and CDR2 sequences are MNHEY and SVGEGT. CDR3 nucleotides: TGTGCCAGCAGTTACCTTAGACAGGGGAACACTGAAGCTTTCTTT. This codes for CASSYLRQGNTEAFF.

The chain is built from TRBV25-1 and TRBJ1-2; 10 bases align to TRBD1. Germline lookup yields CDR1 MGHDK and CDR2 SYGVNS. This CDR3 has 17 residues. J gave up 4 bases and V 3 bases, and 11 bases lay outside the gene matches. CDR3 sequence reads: CASSDTTGGYPFYGYTF. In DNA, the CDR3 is TGTGCCAGCAGTGATACGACAGGGGGCTACCCTTTCTATGGCTACACCTTC.

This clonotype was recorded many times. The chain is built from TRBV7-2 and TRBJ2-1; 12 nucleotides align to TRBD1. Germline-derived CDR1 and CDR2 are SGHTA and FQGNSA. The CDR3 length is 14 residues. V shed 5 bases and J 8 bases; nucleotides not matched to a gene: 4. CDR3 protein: CASSPGQGAYEQFF. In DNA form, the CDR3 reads TGTGCCAGCAGCCCGGGACAGGGGGCATATGAGCAGTTCTTC.

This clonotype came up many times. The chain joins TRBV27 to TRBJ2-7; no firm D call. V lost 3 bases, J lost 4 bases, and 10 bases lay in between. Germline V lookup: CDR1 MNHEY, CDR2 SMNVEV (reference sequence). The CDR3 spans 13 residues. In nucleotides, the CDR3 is TGTGCCAGCAGTTTGACCCCTCTTTACGAGCAGTACTTC. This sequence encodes CASSLTPLYEQYF.

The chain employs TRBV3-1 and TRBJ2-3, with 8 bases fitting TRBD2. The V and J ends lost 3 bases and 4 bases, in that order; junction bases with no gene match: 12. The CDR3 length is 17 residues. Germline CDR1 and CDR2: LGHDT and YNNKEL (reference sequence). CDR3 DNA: TGTGCCAGCAGCCAGTACATACCGGGACTAGAAGCAGATACGCAGTATTTT. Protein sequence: CASSQYIPGLEADTQYF.

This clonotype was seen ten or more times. As DNA, the CDR3 is TGTGCCAGCAGTTTAATGGGGGTTGGGACTAGCGGGAAACTTACCTACGAGCAGTACTTC. It yields the protein CASSLMGVGTSGKLTYEQYF. The chain joins TRBV28 to TRBJ2-7; 13 bases line up with TRBD2. The V and J ends lost 2 bases and 2 bases, in that order; junction bases with no gene match: 15. Germline CDR1 is MDHEN and CDR2 is SYDVKM. CDR3 length: 20 amino acids.

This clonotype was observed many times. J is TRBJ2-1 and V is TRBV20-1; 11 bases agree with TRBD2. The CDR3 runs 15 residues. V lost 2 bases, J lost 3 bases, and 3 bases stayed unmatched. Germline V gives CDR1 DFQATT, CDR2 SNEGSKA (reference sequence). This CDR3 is CSARTSGSFYNEQFF. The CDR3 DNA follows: TGCAGTGCTAGAACTAGCGGGAGCTTCTACAATGAGCAGTTCTTC.

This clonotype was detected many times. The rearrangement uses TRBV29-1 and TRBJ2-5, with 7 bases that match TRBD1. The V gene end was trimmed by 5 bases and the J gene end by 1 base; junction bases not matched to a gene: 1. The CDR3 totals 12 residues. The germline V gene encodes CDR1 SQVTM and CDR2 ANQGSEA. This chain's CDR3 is CSVRQGQETQYF. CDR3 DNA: TGCAGCGTTAGACAGGGCCAAGAGACCCAGTACTTC.

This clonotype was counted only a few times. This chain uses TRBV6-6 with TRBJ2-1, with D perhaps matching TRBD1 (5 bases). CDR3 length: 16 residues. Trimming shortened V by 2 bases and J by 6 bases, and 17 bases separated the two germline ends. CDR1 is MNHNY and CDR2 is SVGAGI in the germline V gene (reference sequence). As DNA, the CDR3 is TGTGCCAGCAGTTACATAAGGGCAAGGGGTGCCAATGAGCAGTTCTTC. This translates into CASSYIRARGANEQFF.

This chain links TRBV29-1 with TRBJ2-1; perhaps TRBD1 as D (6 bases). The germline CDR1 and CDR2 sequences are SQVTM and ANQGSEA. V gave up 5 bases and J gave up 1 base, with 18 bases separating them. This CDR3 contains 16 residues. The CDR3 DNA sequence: TGCAGCGTTTTCCAACAGGGTCCTGGGTCCTACAATGAGCAGTTCTTC. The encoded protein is CSVFQQGPGSYNEQFF.

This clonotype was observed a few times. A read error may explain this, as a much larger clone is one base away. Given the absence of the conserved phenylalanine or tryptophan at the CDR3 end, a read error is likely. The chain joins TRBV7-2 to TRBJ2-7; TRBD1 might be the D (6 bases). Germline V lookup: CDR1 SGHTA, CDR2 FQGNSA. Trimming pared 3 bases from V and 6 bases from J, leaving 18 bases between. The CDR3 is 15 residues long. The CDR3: CASSFQVGTSAEQYL. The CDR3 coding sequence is TGTGCCAGCAGCTTCCAGGTTGGGACATCGGCCGAGCAGTACCTC.

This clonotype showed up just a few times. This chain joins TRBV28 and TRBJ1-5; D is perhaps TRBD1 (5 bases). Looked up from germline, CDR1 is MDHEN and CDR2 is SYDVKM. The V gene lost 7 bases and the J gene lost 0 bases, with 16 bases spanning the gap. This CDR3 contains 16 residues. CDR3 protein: CASTQGGGNSNQPQHF. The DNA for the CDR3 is TGTGCCAGCACCCAGGGCGGGGGAAATAGCAATCAGCCCCAGCATTTT. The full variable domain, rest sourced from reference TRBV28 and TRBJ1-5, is DVKVTQSSRYLVKRTGEKVFLECVQDMDHENMFWYRQDPGLGLRLIYFSYDVKMKEKGDIPEGYSVSREKKERFSLILESASTNQTSMYLCASTQGGGNSNQPQHFGDGTRLSIL.

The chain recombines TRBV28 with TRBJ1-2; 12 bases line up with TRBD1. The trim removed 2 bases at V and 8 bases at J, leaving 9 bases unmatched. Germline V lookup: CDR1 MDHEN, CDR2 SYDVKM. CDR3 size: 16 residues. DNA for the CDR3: TGTGCCAGCAGTTTAGCGCCGGGACAGGGGGCGCAGGGCTACACCTTC. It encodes CASSLAPGQGAQGYTF.

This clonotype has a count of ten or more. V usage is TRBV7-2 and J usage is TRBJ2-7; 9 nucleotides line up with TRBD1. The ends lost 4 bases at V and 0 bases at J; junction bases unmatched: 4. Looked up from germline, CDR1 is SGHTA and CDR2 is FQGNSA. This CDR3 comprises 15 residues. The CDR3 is CASSYTTGGSYEQYF. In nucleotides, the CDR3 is TGTGCCAGCAGCTATACGACAGGGGGCTCCTACGAGCAGTACTTC.

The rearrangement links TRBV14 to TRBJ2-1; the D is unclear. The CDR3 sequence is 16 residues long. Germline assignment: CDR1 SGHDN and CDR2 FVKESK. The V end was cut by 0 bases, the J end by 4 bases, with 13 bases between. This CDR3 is CASSQDLWRRYNEQFF. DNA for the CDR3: TGTGCCAGCAGCCAAGATCTTTGGCGGAGATACAATGAGCAGTTCTTC. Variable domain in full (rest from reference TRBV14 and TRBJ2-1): EAGVTQFPSHSVIEKGQTVTLRCDPISGHDNLYWYRRVMGKEIKFLLHFVKESKQDESGMPNNRFLAERTGGTYSTLKVQPAELEDSGVYFCASSQDLWRRYNEQFFGPGTRLTVL.

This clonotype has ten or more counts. The CDR3 is CSAKIDQYEQYF. The CDR3 DNA follows: TGCAGTGCCAAGATCGACCAGTACGAGCAGTACTTC. This sequence joins TRBV20-1 and TRBJ2-7, with unresolved D. Germline V CDR1 and CDR2: DFQATT, SNEGSKA (reference sequence). This CDR3 is 12 amino acids long. The ends were cut back, 6 bases at V and 4 bases at J, with 13 bases in the middle.

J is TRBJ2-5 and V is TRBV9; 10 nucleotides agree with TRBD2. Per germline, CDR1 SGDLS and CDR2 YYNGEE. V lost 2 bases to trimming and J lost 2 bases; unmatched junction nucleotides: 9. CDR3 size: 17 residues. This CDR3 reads CASSVDLAGGTQETQYF. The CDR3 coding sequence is TGTGCCAGCAGCGTGGATTTAGCGGGAGGCACTCAAGAGACCCAGTACTTC.

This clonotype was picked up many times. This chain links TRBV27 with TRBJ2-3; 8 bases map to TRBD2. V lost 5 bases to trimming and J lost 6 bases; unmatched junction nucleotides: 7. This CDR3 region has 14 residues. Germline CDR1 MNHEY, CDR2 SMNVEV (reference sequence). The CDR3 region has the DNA TGTGCCAGCAGTGAAGCGGGAGCCCCGGATACGCAGTATTTT. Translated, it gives CASSEAGAPDTQYF.

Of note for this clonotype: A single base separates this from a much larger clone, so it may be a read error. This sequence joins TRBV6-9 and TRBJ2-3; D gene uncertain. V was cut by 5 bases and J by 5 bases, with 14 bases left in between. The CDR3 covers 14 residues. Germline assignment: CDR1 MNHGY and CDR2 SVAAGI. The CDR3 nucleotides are TGTGCCAGCAGTGAGTCGGATAAGTTAGATACGCAGTATTTT. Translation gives CASSESDKLDTQYF.

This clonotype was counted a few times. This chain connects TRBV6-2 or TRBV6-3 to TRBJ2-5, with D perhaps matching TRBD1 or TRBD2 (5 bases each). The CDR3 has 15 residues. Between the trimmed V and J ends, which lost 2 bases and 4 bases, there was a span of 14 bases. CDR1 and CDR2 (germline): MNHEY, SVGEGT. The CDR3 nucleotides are TGTGCCAGCAGTTACAGCCAGGGAGTGGTAGAGACCCAGTACTTC. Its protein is CASSYSQGVVETQYF.